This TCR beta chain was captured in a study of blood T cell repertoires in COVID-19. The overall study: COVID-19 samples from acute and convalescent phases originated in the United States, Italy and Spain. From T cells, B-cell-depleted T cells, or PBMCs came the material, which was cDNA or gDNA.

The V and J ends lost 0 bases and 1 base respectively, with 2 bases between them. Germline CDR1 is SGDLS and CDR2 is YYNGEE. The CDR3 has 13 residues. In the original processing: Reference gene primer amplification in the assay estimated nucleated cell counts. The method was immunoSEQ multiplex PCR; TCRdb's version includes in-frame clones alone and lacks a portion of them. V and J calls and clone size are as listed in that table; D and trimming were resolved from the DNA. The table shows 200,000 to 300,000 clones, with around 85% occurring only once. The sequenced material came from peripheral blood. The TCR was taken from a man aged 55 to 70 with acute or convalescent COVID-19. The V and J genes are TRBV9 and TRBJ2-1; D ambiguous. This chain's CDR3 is CASSVASYNEQFF. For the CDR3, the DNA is TGTGCCAGCAGCGTAGCATCCTACAATGAGCAGTTCTTC.